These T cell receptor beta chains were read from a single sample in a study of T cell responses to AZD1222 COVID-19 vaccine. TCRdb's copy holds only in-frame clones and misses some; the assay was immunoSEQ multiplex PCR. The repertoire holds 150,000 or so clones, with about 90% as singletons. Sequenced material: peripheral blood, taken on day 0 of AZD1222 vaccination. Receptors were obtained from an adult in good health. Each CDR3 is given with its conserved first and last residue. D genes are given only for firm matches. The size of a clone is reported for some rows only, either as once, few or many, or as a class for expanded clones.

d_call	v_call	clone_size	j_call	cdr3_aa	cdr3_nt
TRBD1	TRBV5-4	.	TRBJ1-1	CASSEDRGLNTEAFF	TGTGCCAGCAGCGAGGACAGGGGGTTGAACACTGAAGCTTTCTTT
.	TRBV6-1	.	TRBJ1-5	CASSEVQVSFQPQHF	TGTGCCAGCAGTGAAGTACAGGTTTCATTTCAGCCCCAGCATTTT
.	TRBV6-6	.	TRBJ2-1	CASSYQALPYNEQFF	TGTGCCAGCAGTTACCAAGCGCTACCCTACAATGAGCAGTTCTTC
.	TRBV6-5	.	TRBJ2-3	CASRPNEGSDTQYF	TGTGCCAGCAGACCGAACGAGGGCTCGGATACGCAGTATTTT
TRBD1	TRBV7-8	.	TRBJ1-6	CASSPDREVDSPLHF	TGTGCCAGCAGCCCGGACAGGGAGGTTGATTCACCCCTCCACTTT
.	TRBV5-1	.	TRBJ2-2	CASSLAGANTGELFF	TGCGCCAGCAGCTTGGCAGGGGCGAACACCGGGGAGCTGTTTTTT
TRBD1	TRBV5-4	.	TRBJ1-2	CASSPTGNYGYTF	TGTGCCAGCAGCCCGACAGGGAACTATGGCTACACCTTC
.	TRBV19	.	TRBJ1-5	CASSIRDGSNQPQHF	TGTGCCAGTAGTATACGGGATGGGAGCAATCAGCCCCAGCATTTT
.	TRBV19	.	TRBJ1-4	CASRDAEKLFF	TGTGCCAGTAGGGACGCCGAAAAACTGTTTTTT
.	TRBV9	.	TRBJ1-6	CASSGDILAANSPLHF	TGTGCCAGCAGCGGAGACATCCTAGCTGCTAATTCACCCCTCCACTTT
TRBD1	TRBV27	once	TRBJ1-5	CASSPGQGGQPQHF	TGTGCCAGCAGCCCGGGACAGGGCGGTCAGCCCCAGCATTTT
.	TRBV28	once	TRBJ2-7	CASSSIIGTKNPREPSYQTYEQYF	TGTGCCAGCAGTTCAATTATCGGGACGAAAAACCCCAGGGAACCTTCTTACCAAACCTACGAGCAGTACTTC
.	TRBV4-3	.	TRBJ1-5	CASSPERHQPQHF	TGCGCCAGCAGCCCGGAGCGGCATCAGCCCCAGCATTTT
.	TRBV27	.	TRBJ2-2	CASSRKGLGITGELFF	TGTGCCAGCAGCCGCAAAGGGCTCGGGATCACCGGGGAGCTGTTTTTT
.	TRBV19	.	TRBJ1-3	CASRTGPGRDTIYF	TGTGCCAGTAGGACGGGACCGGGGCGGGACACCATATATTTT
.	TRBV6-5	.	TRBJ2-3	CASSLRGGTQYF	TGTGCCAGCAGTCTCAGGGGGGGTACGCAGTATTTT
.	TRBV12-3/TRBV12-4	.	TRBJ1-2	CASSGRQIDGYTF	TGTGCCAGCAGTGGGCGACAGATAGATGGCTACACCTTC
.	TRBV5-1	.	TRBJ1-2	CASNKDGTSYGYTF	TGCGCCAGCAACAAGGACGGGACCTCCTATGGCTACACCTTC
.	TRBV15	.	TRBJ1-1	CATSRERAENTEAFF	TGTGCCACCAGCAGAGAGAGGGCAGAGAACACTGAAGCTTTCTTT
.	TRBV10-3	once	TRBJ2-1	CAISESKGSWFF	TGTGCCATCAGTGAGTCGAAAGGCAGTTGGTTCTTC
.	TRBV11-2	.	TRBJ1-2	CASSWGGQIYGYTF	TGTGCCAGCAGCTGGGGGGGCCAGATCTATGGCTACACCTTC
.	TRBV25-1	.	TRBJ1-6	CASRDSPWGPLHF	TGTGCCAGCAGGGACAGCCCATGGGGACCCCTCCACTTT
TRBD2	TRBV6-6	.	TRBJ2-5	CASVRVAGSGKTQYF	TGTGCCAGCGTTAGGGTAGCGGGGTCGGGTAAGACCCAGTACTTC
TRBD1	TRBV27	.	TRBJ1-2	CANLPGTGLPTGYGYTF	TGTGCCAACTTACCCGGGACAGGGCTACCCACGGGTTATGGCTACACCTTC
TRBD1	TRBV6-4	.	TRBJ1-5	CASSAGTGGDQPQHF	TGTGCCAGCAGTGCCGGGACAGGGGGCGATCAGCCCCAGCATTTT
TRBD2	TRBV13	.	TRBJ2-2	CASSSGLAGYTGELFF	TGTGCCAGCAGCTCTGGACTAGCGGGGTACACCGGGGAGCTGTTTTTT
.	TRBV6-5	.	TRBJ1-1	CASRAAGSNTEAFF	TGTGCCAGCAGGGCGGCCGGGTCGAACACTGAAGCTTTCTTT
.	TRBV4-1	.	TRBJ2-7	CASSGVSYEQYF	TGCGCCAGCAGCGGGGTCTCCTACGAGCAGTACTTC
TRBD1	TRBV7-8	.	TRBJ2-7	CASSSRDRGHEQYF	TGTGCCAGCAGCTCCCGGGACAGGGGCCACGAGCAGTACTTC
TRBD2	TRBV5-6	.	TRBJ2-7	CASSLARLAGVPYHEQYF	TGTGCCAGCAGCTTGGCCCGGCTAGCGGGAGTTCCCTACCACGAGCAGTACTTC
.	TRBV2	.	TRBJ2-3	CASREGSYRDTDTQYF	TGTGCCAGCAGGGAAGGGTCGTACCGAGACACAGATACGCAGTATTTT
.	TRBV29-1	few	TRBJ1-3	CSVGGGSGNTIYF	TGCAGCGTTGGAGGGGGCTCTGGAAACACCATATATTTT
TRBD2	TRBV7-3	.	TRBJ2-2	CASSLLAGTGELFF	TGTGCCAGCAGCTTACTAGCGGGAACCGGGGAGCTGTTTTTT
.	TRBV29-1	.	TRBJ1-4	CSVGENEKLFF	TGCAGCGTTGGAGAGAATGAAAAACTGTTTTTT
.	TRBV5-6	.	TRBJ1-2	CASSGKGIYGYTF	TGTGCCAGCAGCGGTAAGGGGATTTATGGCTACACCTTC
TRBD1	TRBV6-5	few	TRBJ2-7	CASSSFPAGQGGEQYF	TGTGCCAGCAGTTCCTTCCCCGCGGGACAGGGGGGCGAGCAGTACTTC
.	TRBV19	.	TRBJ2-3	CASAGQRKPSTDTQYF	TGTGCCAGTGCGGGACAGCGTAAGCCTAGCACAGATACGCAGTATTTT
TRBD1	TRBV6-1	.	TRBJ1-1	CASSEATGGATEAFF	TGTGCCAGCAGTGAAGCGACAGGGGGGGCCACTGAAGCTTTCTTT
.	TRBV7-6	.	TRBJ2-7	CASSEAPGRIYEQYF	TGTGCCAGCAGCGAAGCCCCGGGCCGAATCTACGAGCAGTACTTC
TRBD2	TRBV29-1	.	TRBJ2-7	CSVELAGAGIYEQYF	TGCAGCGTTGAATTAGCGGGAGCGGGCATTTACGAGCAGTACTTC
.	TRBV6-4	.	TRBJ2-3	CANTPDRGGKTTDTQYF	TGTGCCAACACTCCAGATAGGGGGGGCAAAACCACAGATACGCAGTATTTT
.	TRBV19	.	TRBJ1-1	CASSWALAEAFF	TGTGCCAGTAGTTGGGCCTTAGCTGAAGCTTTCTTT
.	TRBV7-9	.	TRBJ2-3	CASLRGDTQYF	TGTGCCAGCCTCAGGGGAGATACGCAGTATTTT
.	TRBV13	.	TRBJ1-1	CASSLGMNTEAFF	TGTGCCAGCAGCTTAGGTATGAACACTGAAGCTTTCTTT
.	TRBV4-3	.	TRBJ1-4	CASSRSRQTRNEKLFF	TGCGCCAGCAGCCGAAGCCGCCAGACCCGTAATGAAAAACTGTTTTTT
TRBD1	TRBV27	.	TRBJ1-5	CASSLRTGVNQPQHF	TGTGCCAGCAGTCTGAGGACAGGGGTTAATCAGCCCCAGCATTTT
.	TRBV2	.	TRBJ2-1	CASMGAVYNEQFF	TGTGCCAGCATGGGGGCTGTGTACAATGAGCAGTTCTTC
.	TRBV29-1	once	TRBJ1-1	CSVVRRLNTEAFF	TGCAGCGTTGTTCGGCGGCTGAACACTGAAGCTTTCTTT
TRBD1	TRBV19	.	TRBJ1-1	CASSVGQGIRTEAFF	TGTGCCAGTAGTGTGGGACAGGGGATTAGGACTGAAGCTTTCTTT